This TCR beta chain is from a study of radiation and T cells in renal cell carcinoma. Profiled with immunoSEQ multiplex PCR; TCRdb holds only in-frame clones, not every one. The sample contains 50,000 to 65,000 clones, 70% to 80% of which appear only once. Described time point: blood 4 weeks post-SBRT, at nephrectomy. Treatment of the sample: 15 Gy SBRT to primary tumor, nephrectomy 4 weeks later. The patient's renal cell carcinoma had clear cell pathology. Trimming at V came to 6 bases and at J to 7 bases, leaving 4 bases not matched to a gene. The CDR3 consists of 12 residues. Germline V gives CDR1 WNHNN, CDR2 SYGVQD (reference sequence).

The sample in question was blood, obtained from a patient whose treatment included radiotherapy and nephrectomy. The gene calls are TRBV10-1 and TRBJ2-5; 8 bases are shared with TRBD1. This clonotype originated in a man aged 60 to 75 with renal cell carcinoma. CDR3: CASSPDRVTQYF. CDR3 DNA sequence: TGCGCCAGCAGCCCGGACAGGGTGACCCAGTACTTC.